The entry below describes one T cell receptor beta chain. No antigen is known for it. Base qualities were left out, and no much larger clone turns up one base away. The CDR3 regions of human TCRbeta chains were analyzed by immunosequencing. In the authors' own workflow: TCRs in the repertoires were matched against a reference library of SARS-CoV-2-specific TCRs that had been generated with the MIRA antigen-specificity platform. Breadth was defined as the fraction of unique TCRs that were SARS-CoV-2-associated, and depth was defined as the fraction of total T cells that were SARS-CoV-2-associated. Using the MIRA data, each spike-specific TCR was assigned both to the spike region to which the TCR was reactive and to a CD4 or CD8 class. Log10-transformed breadth and depth values were compared by one-way ANOVA with Sidak's multiple comparisons tests. TCRdb holds this immuneACCESS table with in-frame rearrangements only. Some clones are missing; in checked studies, unresolved V genes explain under half, and the rest has no known cause. Clone size and V and J calls were adopted from that table, with D and trimming inferred from the DNA. The sample has 90,000 to 100,000 clones on record, roughly 85% of them singletons. The ten largest clones represent more than 3.5% of the sample.

The sample's time point label, decoded: about 28 days (+/-7) after the second vaccine dose. AZD1222 recipients given second doses at about 4 weeks or at about 12 weeks were pooled, since spike-specific TCR depth and breadth were not found to differ between the two schedules. Vaccinee samples came from UK trials COV001 and COV002, including a single-blind randomized controlled phase 2/3 trial of AZD1222 (ChAdOx1 nCoV-19) in healthy adults. For TCRbeta chain sequencing, PBMC samples were collected from trial participants at day 0 and at day 28 after the second dose. V gives up 2 bases and J gives up 2 bases, and the segment between their germline ends measures 12 bases. Taken from cysteine to phenylalanine, the CDR3 has 14 residues. This entry keeps only the CDR3 DNA: 42 bases, framed from base 1. From the germline V gene (reference sequence), CDR1 is GTSNPN and CDR2 is SVGIG. The sample comes from a study of T cell responses to AZD1222 COVID-19 vaccine (dated by TCRdb to about 2021). For the study in its entirety: TCR sequencing covered more than 230 trial participants: 200 to 220 given two doses of AZD1222 and 26 given two doses of MenACWY control vaccine. Trial participants were enrolled into age subgroups of 18-55, 56-69 and 70-plus years, which contained about 150, 27 and 61 TCR-sequenced participants, respectively. Here is what the overall study found, with its caveats: The 56-69-year group was small, and its depth increase did not reach significance, likely because of low power. A significant rise in spike-specific TCR breadth and depth was observed after two AZD1222 doses relative to day 0 and relative to MenACWY recipients. Conclusions about previously exposed vaccinees are limited, since just a handful of AZD1222 recipients were seropositive for SARS-CoV-2 at baseline. Most participants were white British and females outnumbered males, and the authors suggested that clonal diversity may have been underestimated. Epitopes outside the regions mutated in the B.1.351 and B.1.1.7 variants were reportedly recognized by nearly half of the unique spike-specific TCRs. Because no day 14 peak-response samples were available, repertoires were characterized only after the peak T cell response. CD4 TCRs associated with the vaccine covered the entire spike protein, and the dominant responses were in regions 160-218 and 743-854.

Recombination connected TRBV30 to TRBJ1-1; the D gene remains uncertain. The sample in question was peripheral blood, obtained 28 days after the second AZD1222 dose. This sequence originates from an adult who received the AZD1222 COVID-19 vaccine. Read as DNA, the sequence is TGTGCCTGGAGTTGGAGGGAGGGAAACACTGAAGCTTTCTTT. It specifies CAWSWREGNTEAFF.